The rows below give T cell receptor beta chains drawn from one sample of a study of beta chain features in type 1 diabetes. Repertoires were generated with immunoSEQ multiplex PCR, while TCRdb's copy carries only in-frame clones and drops some. Among 200,000 to 300,000 clones listed, 20% were seen once. Material: naive CD4+ T cells from blood. All receptors derive from a woman in her forties with type 1 diabetes. Both conserved end residues are part of each CDR3. The D gene is left open where the match is weak. Size is stated for part of the rows, as once, few or many counts, or as a class when the clone is expanded.

j_call,d_call,v_call,clone_size,cdr3_nt,cdr3_aa
TRBJ1-1,NA,TRBV5-4,few,TGTGCCAGCAGCTTCCCAGGGTGGACTGAAGCTTTCTTT,CASSFPGWTEAFF
TRBJ1-2,NA,TRBV30,NA,TGTGCCTGGAGCCGGGAAGGGTATGGCTACACCTTC,CAWSREGYGYTF
TRBJ1-2,NA,TRBV27,NA,TGTGCCAGCAGTTCGCAGGGTAACTATGGCTACACCTTC,CASSSQGNYGYTF
TRBJ2-7,NA,TRBV7-2,NA,TGTGCCAGCAGCTTAGTGTCCGGGGTCTACGAGCAGTACTTC,CASSLVSGVYEQYF
TRBJ2-7,NA,TRBV29-1,NA,TGCAGCGTAACAGGGAACTACGAGCAGTACTTC,CSVTGNYEQYF
TRBJ1-5,NA,TRBV7-4,NA,TGTGCCAGCAGCCCGGTCGGGGGATACCGTTTT,CASSPVGGYRF
TRBJ2-7,TRBD1,TRBV28,few,TGTGCCAGCAGGCCGGGACAGGCTGCCTACGAGCAGTACTTC,CASRPGQAAYEQYF
TRBJ2-1,TRBD1,TRBV28,few,TGTGCCAGCAGTCCTTTAGGGACAGTGAACAATGAGCAGTTCTTC,CASSPLGTVNNEQFF
TRBJ2-1,TRBD1,TRBV7-3,NA,TGTGCCAGCAGCGTGACAGGGGACCATGAGCAGTTCTTC,CASSVTGDHEQFF
TRBJ2-2,NA,TRBV5-4,few,TGTGCCAGCAGCTTGGCGAGTACCGGGGAGCTGTTTTTT,CASSLASTGELFF
TRBJ2-7,NA,TRBV5-1,few,TGCGCCAGCAGCTGGACAGCCAGCCAGGACGAGCAGTACTTC,CASSWTASQDEQYF
TRBJ1-1,TRBD1,TRBV4-2,NA,TGTGCCAGCAGCCAAGATGTGGGGCAGGGGGCTGCCGAAGCTTTCTTT,CASSQDVGQGAAEAFF
TRBJ2-5,NA,TRBV19,NA,TGTGCCTCTAAACCGGCAGGGGCAGGAGAGACCCAGTACTTC,CASKPAGAGETQYF
TRBJ2-7,NA,TRBV7-2,NA,TGTGCCAGCAGCTTGGGGGGGCAGGGCGACGAGCAGTACTTC,CASSLGGQGDEQYF
TRBJ2-3,NA,TRBV28,NA,TGTGCCAGCAGTTTCCCCCGCCTCCGACATACAATCACAGATACGCAGTATTTT,CASSFPRLRHTITDTQYF
TRBJ2-5,TRBD1,TRBV9,NA,TGTGCCAGCAGCGTAGGGGCGAGAGGGGGCATAGAGACCCAGTACTTC,CASSVGARGGIETQYF
TRBJ1-2,TRBD1,TRBV7-3,few,TGTGCCAGCAGCTCGGCGACAGGGTACGGCTACACCTTC,CASSSATGYGYTF
TRBJ2-7,TRBD1,TRBV7-9,NA,TGTGCCAGCAGCCCGACAGGGGGACTCGGCGAGCAGTACTTC,CASSPTGGLGEQYF
TRBJ2-6,NA,TRBV4-3,few,TGCGCCAGCAGCCAAGATATTAGTGCCGGGGCCAACGTCCTGACTTTC,CASSQDISAGANVLTF
TRBJ1-1,NA,TRBV27,once,TGTGCCAGCAGTTTAATATGGGCCCCGAACACTGAAGCTTTCTTT,CASSLIWAPNTEAFF
TRBJ1-2,NA,TRBV30,few,TGTGCCTGGAGTGTCCAGGGATATATCCGAAATGGCTACACCTTC,CAWSVQGYIRNGYTF
TRBJ2-5,TRBD2,TRBV2,NA,TGTGCCAGCACGAGAGCGGGAGAGGAGACCCAGTACTTC,CASTRAGEETQYF
TRBJ2-2,NA,TRBV19,once,TGTGCCAGTAGTCTCCTGCCACAGGGGAACACCGGGGAGCTGTTTTTT,CASSLLPQGNTGELFF
TRBJ2-6,NA,TRBV9,few,TGTGCCTCGAAGAGGGCTGGGGCCAACGTCCTGACTTTC,CASKRAGANVLTF
TRBJ1-5,NA,TRBV13,NA,TGTGCCAGCAGCCGCGGGAGTAGCAATCAGCCCCAGCATTTT,CASSRGSSNQPQHF
TRBJ1-1,TRBD1,TRBV30,NA,TGTGCCTGGAGGAGGACAGGGGCGAACACTGAAGCTTTCTTT,CAWRRTGANTEAFF
TRBJ2-3,NA,TRBV5-1,NA,TGCGCCAGCGACACAGGGAGTTCTACAGATACGCAGTATTTT,CASDTGSSTDTQYF
TRBJ1-2,NA,TRBV20-1,NA,TGCAGTGCTCTAGGGGAAGGCTACACCTTC,CSALGEGYTF
TRBJ2-1,NA,TRBV5-1,NA,TGCGCCAGCAGCTTGGAGACTAATTACCTCCTTGAGCAGTTCTTC,CASSLETNYLLEQFF
TRBJ1-2,NA,TRBV9,few,TGTGCCAGCAGCCCAGGGACCAGGGGCGGCTATGGCTACACCTTC,CASSPGTRGGYGYTF
TRBJ2-5,NA,TRBV5-4,NA,TGTGCCAGCAGCCCGCCCTCAGAAGAGACCCAGTACTTC,CASSPPSEETQYF
TRBJ1-1,NA,TRBV5-1,once,TGCGCCACCCGTGACCAACAGGAAACGGAAGCTTTCTTT,CATRDQQETEAFF
TRBJ2-7,TRBD1,TRBV6-5,few,TGTGCCAGCAAGCGGGACAGGGGGAACGAGCAGTACTTC,CASKRDRGNEQYF
TRBJ1-5,TRBD1,TRBV28,NA,TGTGCCAGCAGTAGCCGGGACAGGGGGCATCAGCCCCAGCATTTT,CASSSRDRGHQPQHF
TRBJ2-3,NA,TRBV27,few,TGTGCCAGCGGGCTCATCGGCGATACGCAGTATTTT,CASGLIGDTQYF
TRBJ2-3,NA,TRBV14,few,TGTGCCAGCAGCCAAGGTCCCTCCCGAGGCACAGATACGCAGTATTTT,CASSQGPSRGTDTQYF
TRBJ2-2,NA,TRBV5-1,few,TGCGCCAGCAGGGCCCCTCGCGGGTCGAACACCGGGGAGCTGTTTTTT,CASRAPRGSNTGELFF
TRBJ2-1,NA,TRBV5-1,few,TGCGCCAGCAGCTTGCGACTAGTAGATGCCGAGCAGTTCTTC,CASSLRLVDAEQFF
TRBJ2-2,NA,TRBV7-3,NA,TGTGCCAGCAGCTTTAGCGGTAACACCGGGGAGCTGTTTTTT,CASSFSGNTGELFF
TRBJ1-5,TRBD1,TRBV7-2,few,TGTGCCAGCAGCCCGTGGGGCAGGGGGGTCCCTCAGCCCCAGCATTTT,CASSPWGRGVPQPQHF
TRBJ2-3,TRBD2,TRBV9,few,TGTGCCAGCAACCGACTAACCGGGACTAGCGGCACAGATACGCAGTATTTT,CASNRLTGTSGTDTQYF
TRBJ2-7,NA,TRBV18,NA,TGTGCCAGCTCACCCTCGGAGCACGGAGAGCAGTACTTC,CASSPSEHGEQYF
TRBJ2-5,NA,TRBV9,NA,TGTGCCAGCAGCCCCTCAGGAAGGCCGGAGACCCAGTACTTC,CASSPSGRPETQYF
TRBJ2-5,TRBD2,TRBV29-1,NA,TGCAGCGTGGCCGGGGGGGGGTGGCCTTCGTACCAAGAGACCCAGTACTTC,CSVAGGGWPSYQETQYF
TRBJ1-6,NA,TRBV5-4,few,TGTGCCAGCAGCTTAACCCCTGGGGAGAATTCACCCCTCCACTTT,CASSLTPGENSPLHF
TRBJ1-5,TRBD1,TRBV9,NA,TGTGCCAGCAGCGCAGGGACAGCCTCCTTTCAGCCCCAGCATTTT,CASSAGTASFQPQHF
TRBJ1-1,NA,TRBV5-1,few,TGCGCCAGCAGCTTGGCACCAGGGGAGGGGAACACTGAAGCTTTCTTT,CASSLAPGEGNTEAFF
TRBJ2-1,NA,TRBV29-1,NA,TGCAGCGCCGATCGGACAGGGAGGAGGGGGGGGCAGTTCTTC,CSADRTGRRGGQFF
TRBJ2-7,TRBD1,TRBV5-1,NA,TGCGCCAGCAGGCTCCTTATACAGGGGACCTACGAGCAGTACTTC,CASRLLIQGTYEQYF
TRBJ2-2,NA,TRBV11-3,NA,TGTGCCAGCAGCTCAGGGTCGGTGACCGGGGAGCTGTTTTTT,CASSSGSVTGELFF